This entry describes one TCR beta chain. During active infection, Seattle patients enrolled and were then monitored through disease. Trimming took off 5 bases at V and 9 bases at J, with 20 bases between the two ends. CDR3 size: 15 residues. CDR1 is SGHTA, CDR2 FQGNSA, per germline. The sample is drawn from a study of blood T cell repertoires in COVID-19. The wider study: Sites in the United States, Italy and Spain provided acute and convalescent COVID-19 samples.

As originally analysed: Amplification of reference gene primers provided the estimated nucleated cell counts. TCRdb keeps only in-frame clones here, not all; method: immunoSEQ multiplex PCR. The D gene and trimming were derived from the DNA, and the V and J assignments and clone size from that table. The table lists 220,000 or so clones, 82% of them singletons. This receptor was identified in a woman older than 75 with COVID-19, enrolled during active disease. The gene calls are TRBV7-2 and TRBJ2-1; TRBD2 might be the D (5 bases). Specimen: peripheral blood. The DNA of the CDR3 is TGTGCCAGCAGCCCGGACTTCGTCTACAATGGTGAGCAGTTCTTC. Encoded protein: CASSPDFVYNGEQFF.